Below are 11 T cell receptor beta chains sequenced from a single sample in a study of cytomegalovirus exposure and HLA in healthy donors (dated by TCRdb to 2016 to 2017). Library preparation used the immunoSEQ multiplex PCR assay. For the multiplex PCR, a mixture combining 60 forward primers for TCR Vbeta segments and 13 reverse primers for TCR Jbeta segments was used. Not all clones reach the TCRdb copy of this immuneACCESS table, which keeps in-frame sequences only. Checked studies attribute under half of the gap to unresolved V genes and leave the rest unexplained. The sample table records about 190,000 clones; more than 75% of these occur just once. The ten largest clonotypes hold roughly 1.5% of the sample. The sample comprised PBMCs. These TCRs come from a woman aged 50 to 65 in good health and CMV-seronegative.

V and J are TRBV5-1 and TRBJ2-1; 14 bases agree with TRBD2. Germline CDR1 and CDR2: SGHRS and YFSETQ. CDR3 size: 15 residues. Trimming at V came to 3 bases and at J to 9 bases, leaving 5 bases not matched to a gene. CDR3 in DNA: TGCGCCAGCAGCTCCGGGACTAGCGGGAGAGCTGAGCAGTTCTTC. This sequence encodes CASSSGTSGRAEQFF. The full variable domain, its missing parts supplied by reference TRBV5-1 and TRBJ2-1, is KAGVTQTPRYLIKTRGQQVTLSCSPISGHRSVSWYQQTPGQGLQFLFEYFSETQRNKGNFPGRFSGRQFSNSRSEMNVSTLELGDSALYLCASSSGTSGRAEQFFGPGTRLTVL.

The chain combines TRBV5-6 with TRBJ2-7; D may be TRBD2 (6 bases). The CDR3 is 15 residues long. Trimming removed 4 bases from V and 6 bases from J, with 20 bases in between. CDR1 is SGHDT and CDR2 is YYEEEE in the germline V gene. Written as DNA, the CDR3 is TGTGCCAGCAGCCTGTGGGCACGGCGGAGGGGCGAGCAGTACTTC. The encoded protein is CASSLWARRRGEQYF. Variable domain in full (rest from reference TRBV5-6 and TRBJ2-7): DAGVTQSPTHLIKTRGQQVTLRCSPKSGHDTVSWYQQALGQGPQFIFQYYEEEERQRGNFPDRFSGHQFPNYSSELNVNALLLGDSALYLCASSLWARRRGEQYFGPGTRLTVT.

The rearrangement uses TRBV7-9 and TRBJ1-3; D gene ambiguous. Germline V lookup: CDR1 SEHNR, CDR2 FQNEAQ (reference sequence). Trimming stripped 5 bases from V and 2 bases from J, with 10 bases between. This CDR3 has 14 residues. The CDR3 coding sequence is TGTGCCAGCAGCCGCCGGGAAGCTGGAAACACCATATATTTT. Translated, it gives CASSRREAGNTIYF.

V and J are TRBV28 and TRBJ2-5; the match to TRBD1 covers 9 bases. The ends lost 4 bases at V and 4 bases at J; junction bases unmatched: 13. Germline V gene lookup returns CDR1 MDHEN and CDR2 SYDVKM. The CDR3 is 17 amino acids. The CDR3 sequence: CASSSTLTGGGAETQYF. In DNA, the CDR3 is TGTGCCAGCAGTTCTACCCTTACAGGGGGCGGCGCAGAGACCCAGTACTTC.

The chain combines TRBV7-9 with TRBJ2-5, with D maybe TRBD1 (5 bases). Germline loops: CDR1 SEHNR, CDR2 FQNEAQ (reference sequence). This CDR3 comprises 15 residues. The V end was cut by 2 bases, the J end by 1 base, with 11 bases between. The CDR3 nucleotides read TGTGCCAGCAGCTTATCAGGGCAACTCCAAGAGACCCAGTACTTC. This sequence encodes CASSLSGQLQETQYF.

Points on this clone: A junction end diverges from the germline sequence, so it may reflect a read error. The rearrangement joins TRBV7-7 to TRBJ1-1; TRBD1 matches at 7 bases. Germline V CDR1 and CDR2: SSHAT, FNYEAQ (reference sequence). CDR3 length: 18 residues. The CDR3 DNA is TGTGCTAGCAGCTTAGTTCGGCCGAACAGGGGCCTGCACACTGAAGCTTTCTTT. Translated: CASSLVRPNRGLHTEAFF.

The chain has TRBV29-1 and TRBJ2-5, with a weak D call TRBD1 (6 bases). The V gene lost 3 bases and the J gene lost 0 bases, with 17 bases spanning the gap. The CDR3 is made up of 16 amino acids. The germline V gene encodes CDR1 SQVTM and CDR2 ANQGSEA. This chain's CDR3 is CSVEPGWGTYQETQYF. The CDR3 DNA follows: TGCAGCGTTGAGCCGGGGTGGGGGACATACCAAGAGACCCAGTACTTC.

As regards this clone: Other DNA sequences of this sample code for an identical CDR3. This CDR3 is CASRAGTSGNTIYF. In DNA, the CDR3 is TGTGCCAGTAGGGCTGGGACATCTGGAAACACCATATATTTT. V and J are TRBV19 and TRBJ1-3; tentative D call: TRBD1 (6 bases). V lost 6 bases to trimming and J lost 1 base, with 10 bases between them. The CDR3 consists of 14 residues. CDR1 is LNHDA and CDR2 is SQIVND in the germline V gene (reference sequence).

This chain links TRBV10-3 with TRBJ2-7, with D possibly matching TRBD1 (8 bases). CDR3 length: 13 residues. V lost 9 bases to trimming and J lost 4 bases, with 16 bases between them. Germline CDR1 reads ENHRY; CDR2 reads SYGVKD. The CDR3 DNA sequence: TGTGCCATACAGGGGGGGGATATGTACGAGCAGTACTTC. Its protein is CAIQGGDMYEQYF.

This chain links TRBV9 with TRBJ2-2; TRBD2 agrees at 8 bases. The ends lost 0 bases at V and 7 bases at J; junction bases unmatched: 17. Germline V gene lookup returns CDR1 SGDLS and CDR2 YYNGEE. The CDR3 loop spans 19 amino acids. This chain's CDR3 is CASSVGEDPGLAGYGELFF. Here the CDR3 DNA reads TGTGCCAGCAGCGTAGGAGAGGATCCTGGACTAGCAGGTTACGGGGAGCTGTTTTTT.

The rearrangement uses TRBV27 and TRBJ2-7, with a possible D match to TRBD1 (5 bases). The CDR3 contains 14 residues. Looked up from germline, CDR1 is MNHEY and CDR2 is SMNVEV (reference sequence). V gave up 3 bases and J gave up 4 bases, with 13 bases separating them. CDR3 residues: CASSLEGAVYEQYF. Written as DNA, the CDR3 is TGTGCCAGCAGTTTGGAAGGGGCGGTTTACGAGCAGTACTTC.